The clone carrying this TCR beta chain was found once. Its cognate antigen is unknown. The sample originates from a study of OX40 agonist ivuxolimab in advanced cancers. Study information: Patients received the agonistic anti-OX40 (CD134) antibody ivuxolimab.

The method was immunoSEQ multiplex PCR; TCRdb's version includes in-frame clones alone and lacks a portion of them. Among tens of thousands of clones listed, 75% to 95% were seen once. The study, taken as a whole, reports: There was clonal expansion of CD4+ and CD8+ blood T cells by week 6 at 0.1 to 3.0 mg/kg.

Specimen: CD4+ or CD8+ T cells sorted from blood, collected in a trial of the OX40 agonist ivuxolimab. This TCR derives from an adult with an advanced solid tumor such as melanoma, head and neck, liver or kidney cancer.

CDR3 loop: CASSLVVRPTTEAFF. The CDR3 coding sequence is TGCGCCAGCAGCTTGGTAGTCCGCCCCACCACTGAAGCTTTCTTT. The chain recombines TRBV5-1 with TRBJ1-1; D gene unclear. Trimming took off 0 bases at V and 4 bases at J, with 13 bases between the two ends. Per germline, CDR1 SGHRS and CDR2 YFSETQ. This CDR3 is built from 15 residues.